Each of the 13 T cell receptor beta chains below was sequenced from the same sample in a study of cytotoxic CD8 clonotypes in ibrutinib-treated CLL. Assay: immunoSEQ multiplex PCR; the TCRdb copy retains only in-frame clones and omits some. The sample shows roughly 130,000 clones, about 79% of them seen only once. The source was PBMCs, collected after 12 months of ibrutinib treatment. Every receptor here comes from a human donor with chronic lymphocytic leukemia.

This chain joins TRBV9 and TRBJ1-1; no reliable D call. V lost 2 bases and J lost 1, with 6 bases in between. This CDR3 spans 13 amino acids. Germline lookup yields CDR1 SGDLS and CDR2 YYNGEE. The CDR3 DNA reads TGTGCCAGCAGCGTCCATAGGAACACTGAAGCTTTCTTT. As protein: CASSVHRNTEAFF.

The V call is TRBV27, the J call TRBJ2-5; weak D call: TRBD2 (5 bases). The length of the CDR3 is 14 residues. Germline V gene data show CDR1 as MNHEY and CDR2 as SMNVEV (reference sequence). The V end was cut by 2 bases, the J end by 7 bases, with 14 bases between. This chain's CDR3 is CASSLRRSEGTQYF. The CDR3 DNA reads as TGTGCCAGCAGTTTAAGGCGCAGCGAGGGGACCCAGTACTTC.

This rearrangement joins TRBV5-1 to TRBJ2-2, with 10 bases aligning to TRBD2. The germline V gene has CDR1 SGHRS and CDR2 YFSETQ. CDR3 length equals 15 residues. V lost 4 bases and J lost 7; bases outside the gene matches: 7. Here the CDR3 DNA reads TGCGCCAGCAGCAACCTAGCGGGAGTGGTCGGGGAGCTGTTTTTT. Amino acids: CASSNLAGVVGELFF.

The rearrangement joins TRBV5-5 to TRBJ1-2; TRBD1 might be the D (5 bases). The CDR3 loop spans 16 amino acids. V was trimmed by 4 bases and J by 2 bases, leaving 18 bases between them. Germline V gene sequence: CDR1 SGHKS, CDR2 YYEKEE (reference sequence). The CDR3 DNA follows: TGTGCCAGCAGCGCGGGACTGATACTCTTCAACTATGGCTACACCTTC. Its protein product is CASSAGLILFNYGYTF.

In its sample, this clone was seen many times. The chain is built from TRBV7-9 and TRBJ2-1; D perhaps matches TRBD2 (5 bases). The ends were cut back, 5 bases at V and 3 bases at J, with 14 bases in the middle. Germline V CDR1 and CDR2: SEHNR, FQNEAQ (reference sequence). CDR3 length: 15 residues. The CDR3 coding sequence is TGTGCCAGCAGCCTCGCGAGGGAGTACTACAATGAGCAGTTCTTC. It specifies CASSLAREYYNEQFF.

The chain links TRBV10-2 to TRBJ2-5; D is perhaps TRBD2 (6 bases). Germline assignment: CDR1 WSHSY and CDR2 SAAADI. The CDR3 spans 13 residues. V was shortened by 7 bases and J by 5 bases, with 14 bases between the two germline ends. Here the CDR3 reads CASTGWEDETQYF. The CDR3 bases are TGCGCCAGCACTGGGTGGGAGGACGAGACCCAGTACTTC.

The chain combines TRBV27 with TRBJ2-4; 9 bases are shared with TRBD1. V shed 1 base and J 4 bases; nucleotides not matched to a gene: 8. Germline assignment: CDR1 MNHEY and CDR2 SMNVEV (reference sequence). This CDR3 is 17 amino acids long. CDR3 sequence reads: CASSLYYIGQGKNIQYF. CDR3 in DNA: TGTGCCAGCAGTTTATACTATATTGGACAGGGGAAAAACATTCAGTACTTC.

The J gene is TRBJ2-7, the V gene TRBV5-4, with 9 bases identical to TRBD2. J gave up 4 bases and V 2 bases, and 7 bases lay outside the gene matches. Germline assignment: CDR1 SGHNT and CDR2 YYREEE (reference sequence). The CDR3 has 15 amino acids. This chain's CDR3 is CASSFERGRAYEQYF. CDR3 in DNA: TGTGCCAGCAGCTTTGAGCGCGGGAGGGCTTACGAGCAGTACTTC.

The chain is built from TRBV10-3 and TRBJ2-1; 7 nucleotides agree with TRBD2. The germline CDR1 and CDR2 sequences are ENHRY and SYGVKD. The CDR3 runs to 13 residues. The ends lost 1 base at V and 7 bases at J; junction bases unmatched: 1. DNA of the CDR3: TGTGCCATCAGTGAGTGGGGGGGTAATGAGCAGTTCTTC. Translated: CAISEWGGNEQFF.

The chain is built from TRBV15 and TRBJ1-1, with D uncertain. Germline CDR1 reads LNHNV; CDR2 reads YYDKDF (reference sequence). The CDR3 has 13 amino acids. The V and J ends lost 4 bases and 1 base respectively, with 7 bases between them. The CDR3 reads CATSISGNTEAFF. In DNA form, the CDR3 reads TGTGCCACCAGCATAAGTGGGAACACTGAAGCTTTCTTT.

The CDR3 nucleotides are TGTGCCAGCAGCGCCCGGGACTTTGACAGCTCTGGGGCCAACGTCCTGACTTTC. Translation gives CASSARDFDSSGANVLTF. The V gene is TRBV9, the J gene TRBJ2-6; tentative D call: TRBD2 (6 bases). Germline V gene lookup returns CDR1 SGDLS and CDR2 YYNGEE. The CDR3 is 18 amino acids. The V end was cut by 3 bases, the J end by 0 bases, with 16 bases between.

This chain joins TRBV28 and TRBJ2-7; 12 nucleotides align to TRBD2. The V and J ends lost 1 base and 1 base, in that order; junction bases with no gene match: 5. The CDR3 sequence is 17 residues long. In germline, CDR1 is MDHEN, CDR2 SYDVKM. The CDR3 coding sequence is TGTGCCAGCAGTTTATCAGGACTAGCGGGATTGTCCTACGAGCAGTACTTC. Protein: CASSLSGLAGLSYEQYF. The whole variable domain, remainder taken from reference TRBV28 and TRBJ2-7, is DVKVTQSSRYLVKRTGEKVFLECVQDMDHENMFWYRQDPGLGLRLIYFSYDVKMKEKGDIPEGYSVSREKKERFSLILESASTNQTSMYLCASSLSGLAGLSYEQYFGPGTRLTVT.

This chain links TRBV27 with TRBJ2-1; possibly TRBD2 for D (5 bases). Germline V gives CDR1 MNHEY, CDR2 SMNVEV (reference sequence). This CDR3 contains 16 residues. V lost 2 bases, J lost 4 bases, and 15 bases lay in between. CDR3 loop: CASSLVWSSGYNEQFF. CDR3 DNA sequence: TGTGCCAGCAGTTTAGTCTGGTCCAGCGGTTACAATGAGCAGTTCTTC.